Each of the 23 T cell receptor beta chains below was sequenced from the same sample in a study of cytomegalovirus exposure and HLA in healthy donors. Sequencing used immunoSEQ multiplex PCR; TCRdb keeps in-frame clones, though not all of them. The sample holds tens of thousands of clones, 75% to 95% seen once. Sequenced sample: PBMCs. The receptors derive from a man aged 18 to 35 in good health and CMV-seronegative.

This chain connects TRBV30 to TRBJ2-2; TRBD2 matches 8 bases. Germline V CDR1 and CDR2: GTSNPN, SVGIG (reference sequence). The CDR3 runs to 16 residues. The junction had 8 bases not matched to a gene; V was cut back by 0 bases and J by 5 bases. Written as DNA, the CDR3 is TGTGCCTGGAGTGTAGTTGGGTCTAGCGGGACCGGGGAGCTGTTTTTT. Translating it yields CAWSVVGSSGTGELFF.

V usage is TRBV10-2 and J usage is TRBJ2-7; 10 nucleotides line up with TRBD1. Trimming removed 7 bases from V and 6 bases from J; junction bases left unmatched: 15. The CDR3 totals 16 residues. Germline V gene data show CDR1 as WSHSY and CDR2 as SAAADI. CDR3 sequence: CASNGQGGEGPGEQYF. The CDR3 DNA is TGCGCCAGCAATGGACAGGGGGGAGAGGGACCTGGCGAGCAGTACTTC.

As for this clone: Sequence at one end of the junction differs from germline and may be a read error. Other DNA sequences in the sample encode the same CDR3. The CDR3 region has the DNA TGTGCCAGCAGCCTTCAAGAGACCCAGTACTTC. Encoded protein: CASSLQETQYF. The V call is TRBV5-1, the J call TRBJ2-5, with unresolved D. CDR1 and CDR2 from the germline V gene are SGHRS and YFSETQ. The CDR3 sequence is 11 residues long. Filled out from reference TRBV5-1 and TRBJ2-5, the complete variable domain reads KAGVTQTPRYLIKTRGQQVTLSCSPISGHRSVSWYQQTPGQGLQFLFEYFSETQRNKGNFPGRFSGRQFSNSRSEMNVSTLELGDSALYLCASSLQETQYFGPGTRLLVL.

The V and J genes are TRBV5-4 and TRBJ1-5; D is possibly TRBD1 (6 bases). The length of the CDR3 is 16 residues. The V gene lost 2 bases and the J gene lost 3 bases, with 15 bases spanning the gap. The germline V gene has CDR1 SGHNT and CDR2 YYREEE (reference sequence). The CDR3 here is CASSFGGGADNQPQHF. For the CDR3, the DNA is TGTGCCAGCAGCTTTGGTGGGGGGGCGGACAATCAGCCCCAGCATTTT.

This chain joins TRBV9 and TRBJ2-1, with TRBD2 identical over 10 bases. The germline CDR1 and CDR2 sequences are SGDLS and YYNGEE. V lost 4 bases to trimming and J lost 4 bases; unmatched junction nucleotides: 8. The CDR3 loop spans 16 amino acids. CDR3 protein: CASSQRAGGRYNEQFF. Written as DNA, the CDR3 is TGTGCCAGCAGCCAAAGAGCGGGAGGGAGGTACAATGAGCAGTTCTTC.

In DNA form, the CDR3 reads TGCAGCGTGGCCGGTGACAGGGGGCATGTCTATGGCTACACCTTC. It is translated as CSVAGDRGHVYGYTF. The rearrangement uses TRBV29-1 and TRBJ1-2; 10 nucleotides match TRBD1. Germline CDR1 reads SQVTM; CDR2 reads ANQGSEA. The CDR3 consists of 15 residues. Trimming cost V 6 bases and J 4 bases; bases outside gene matches: 11.

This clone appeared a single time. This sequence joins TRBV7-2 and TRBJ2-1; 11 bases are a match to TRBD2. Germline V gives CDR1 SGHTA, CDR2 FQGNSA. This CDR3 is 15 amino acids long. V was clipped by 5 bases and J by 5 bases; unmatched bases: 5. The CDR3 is CASSRSGRVDNEQFF. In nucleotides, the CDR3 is TGTGCCAGCAGCCGTAGCGGGAGGGTCGACAATGAGCAGTTCTTC. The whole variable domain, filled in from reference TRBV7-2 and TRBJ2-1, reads GAGVSQSPSNKVTEKGKDVELRCDPISGHTALYWYRQSLGQGLEFLIYFQGNSAPDKSGLPSDRFSAERTGGSVSTLTIQRTQQEDSAVYLCASSRSGRVDNEQFFGPGTRLTVL.

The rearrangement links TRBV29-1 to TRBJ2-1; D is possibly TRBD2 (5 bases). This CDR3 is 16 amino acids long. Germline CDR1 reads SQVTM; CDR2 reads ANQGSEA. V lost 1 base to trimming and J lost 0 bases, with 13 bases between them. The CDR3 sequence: CSVEVWEMSSYNEQFF. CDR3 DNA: TGCAGCGTTGAAGTCTGGGAGATGAGCTCCTACAATGAGCAGTTCTTC.

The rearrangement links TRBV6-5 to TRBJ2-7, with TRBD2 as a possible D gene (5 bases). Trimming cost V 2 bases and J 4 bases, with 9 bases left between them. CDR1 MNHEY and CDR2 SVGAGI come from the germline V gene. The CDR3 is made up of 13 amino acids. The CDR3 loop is CASSYRQRYEQYF. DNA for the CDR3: TGTGCCAGCAGTTACCGCCAGCGGTACGAGCAGTACTTC.

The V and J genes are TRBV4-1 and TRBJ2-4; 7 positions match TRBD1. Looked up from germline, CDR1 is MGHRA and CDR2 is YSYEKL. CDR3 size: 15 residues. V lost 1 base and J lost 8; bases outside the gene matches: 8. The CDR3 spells CASSQGADRWDIQYF. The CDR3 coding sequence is TGCGCCAGCAGCCAAGGGGCGGACAGGTGGGACATTCAGTACTTC.

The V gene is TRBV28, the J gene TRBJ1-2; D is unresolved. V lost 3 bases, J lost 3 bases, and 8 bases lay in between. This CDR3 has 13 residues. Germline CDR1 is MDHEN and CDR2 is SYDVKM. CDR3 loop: CASSFLKYYGYTF. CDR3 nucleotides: TGTGCCAGCAGTTTTTTAAAATACTATGGCTACACCTTC.

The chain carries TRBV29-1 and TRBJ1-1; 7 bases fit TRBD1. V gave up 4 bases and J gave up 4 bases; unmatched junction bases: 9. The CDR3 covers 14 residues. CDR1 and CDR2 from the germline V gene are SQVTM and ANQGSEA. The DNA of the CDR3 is TGCAGCGTTGGAACAGGGGTTGGTCTCACTGAAGCTTTCTTT. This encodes CSVGTGVGLTEAFF.

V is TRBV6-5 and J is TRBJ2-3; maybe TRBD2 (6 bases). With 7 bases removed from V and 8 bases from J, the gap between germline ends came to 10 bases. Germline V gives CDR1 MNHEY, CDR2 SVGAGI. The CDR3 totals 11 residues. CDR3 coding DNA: TGTGCCAGCACTCGGGGAGGTACGCAGTATTTT. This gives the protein CASTRGGTQYF.

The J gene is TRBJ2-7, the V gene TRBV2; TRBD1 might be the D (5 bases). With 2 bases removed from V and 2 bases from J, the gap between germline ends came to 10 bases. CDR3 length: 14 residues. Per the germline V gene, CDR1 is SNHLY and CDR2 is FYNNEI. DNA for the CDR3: TGTGCCAGCAGTGAAAGGGGAAAGGCCTACGAGCAGTACTTC. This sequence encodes CASSERGKAYEQYF.

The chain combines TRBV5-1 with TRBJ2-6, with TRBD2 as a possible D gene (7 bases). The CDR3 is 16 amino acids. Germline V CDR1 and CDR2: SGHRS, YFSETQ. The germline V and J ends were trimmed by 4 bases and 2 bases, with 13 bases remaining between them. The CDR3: CASSNRGAAGANVLTF. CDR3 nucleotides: TGCGCCAGCAGCAATCGGGGGGCGGCTGGGGCCAACGTCCTGACTTTC.

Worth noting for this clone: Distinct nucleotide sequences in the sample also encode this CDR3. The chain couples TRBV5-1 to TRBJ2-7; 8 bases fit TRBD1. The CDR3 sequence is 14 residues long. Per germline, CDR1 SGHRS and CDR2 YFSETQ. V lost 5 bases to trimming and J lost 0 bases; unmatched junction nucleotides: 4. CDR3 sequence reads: CASSSGTGSYEQYF. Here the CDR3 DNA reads TGCGCCAGCAGTTCCGGGACAGGCTCCTACGAGCAGTACTTC.

The CDR3 DNA is TGTGCCAGCAGTGAAACTGGGACAGCCACCTTC. It translates to CASSETGTATF. This sequence joins TRBV2 and TRBJ1-2; 7 bases map to TRBD1. CDR3 length: 11 residues. Germline CDR1 is SNHLY and CDR2 is FYNNEI. Germline trimming cut 2 bases from V and 13 bases from J; bases unmatched to any gene: 4.

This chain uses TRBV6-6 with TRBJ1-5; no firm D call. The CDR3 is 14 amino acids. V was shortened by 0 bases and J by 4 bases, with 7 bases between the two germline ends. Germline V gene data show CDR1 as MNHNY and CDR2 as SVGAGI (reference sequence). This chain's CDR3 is CASSYSQANQPQHF. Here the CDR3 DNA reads TGTGCCAGCAGTTACTCGCAGGCAAATCAGCCCCAGCATTTT.

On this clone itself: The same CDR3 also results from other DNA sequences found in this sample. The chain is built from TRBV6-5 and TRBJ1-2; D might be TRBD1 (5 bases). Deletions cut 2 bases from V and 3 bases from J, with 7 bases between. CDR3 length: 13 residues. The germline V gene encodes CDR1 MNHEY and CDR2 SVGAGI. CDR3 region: CASSYDSYYGYTF. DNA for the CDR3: TGTGCCAGCAGTTACGACAGTTACTATGGCTACACCTTC.

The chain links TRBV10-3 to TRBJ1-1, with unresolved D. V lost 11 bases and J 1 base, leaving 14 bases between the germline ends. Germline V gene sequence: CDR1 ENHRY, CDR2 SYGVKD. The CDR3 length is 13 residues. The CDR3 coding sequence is TGTGCCTCGCGGGAGGGCGCGAACACTGAAGCTTTCTTT. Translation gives CASREGANTEAFF.

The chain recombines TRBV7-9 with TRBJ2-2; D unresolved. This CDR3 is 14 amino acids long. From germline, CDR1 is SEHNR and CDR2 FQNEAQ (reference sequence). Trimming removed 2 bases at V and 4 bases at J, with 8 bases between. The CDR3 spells CASSLIGFTGELFF. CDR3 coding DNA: TGTGCCAGCAGCTTAATCGGGTTCACCGGGGAGCTGTTTTTT.

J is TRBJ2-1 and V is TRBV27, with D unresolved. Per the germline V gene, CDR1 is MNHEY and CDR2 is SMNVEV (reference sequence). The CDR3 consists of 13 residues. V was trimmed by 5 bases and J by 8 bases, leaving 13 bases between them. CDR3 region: CASSPPSPDEQFF. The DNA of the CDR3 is TGTGCCAGCAGTCCCCCCTCGCCGGATGAGCAGTTCTTC.

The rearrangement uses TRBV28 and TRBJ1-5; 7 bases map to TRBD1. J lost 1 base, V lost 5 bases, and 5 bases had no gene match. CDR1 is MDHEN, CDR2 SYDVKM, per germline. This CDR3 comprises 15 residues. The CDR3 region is CASSPDRVSNQPQHF. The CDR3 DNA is TGTGCCAGCAGTCCCGACAGGGTAAGCAATCAGCCCCAGCATTTT.